This TCR beta chain was sequenced in a study of T cell responses to AZD1222 COVID-19 vaccine. Sequencing used immunoSEQ multiplex PCR; TCRdb keeps in-frame clones, though not all of them. The sample contains tens of thousands of clones, 75% to 95% of which appear only once. Study-level results: Two AZD1222 administrations were followed by greater Spike-specific TCR breadth and depth.

The length of the CDR3 is 14 residues. CDR1 is MDHEN and CDR2 is SYDVKM in the germline V gene. V lost 5 bases to trimming and J lost 6 bases; unmatched junction nucleotides: 6. Comments on this clone: Its target is unknown.

This TCR came from an adult in good health. The source was peripheral blood, collected on day 0 of MenACWY control vaccination. V usage is TRBV28 and J usage is TRBJ1-5; TRBD1 agrees at 8 bases. In DNA form, the CDR3 reads TGTGCCAGCAGTCAAGGCAGGGGGCGTCAGCCCCAGCATTTT. Protein sequence: CASSQGRGRQPQHF.